These 3 T cell receptor beta chains originate from one sample sequenced in a study of response to subunit inactivated influenza vaccine. TCRdb analysed the RT-PCR reads with MiXCR anew, one entry per CDR3 protein. The sample lists around 200,000 distinct CDR3 sequences, around 12% occurring once. This sample was shared with a second study, whose subject was T cells expressing NK-cell markers. As reported in that work: A 5'RACE template switching approach incorporating UMIs was used to make TCR beta cDNA.

Material: CD8+ T cells sorted from PBMCs, obtained roughly 13 days after vaccination. The receptors originated from a man aged 50-59 years who received an inactivated influenza vaccine.

At least ten counts were recorded for this clonotype. The chain recombines TRBV10-3 with TRBJ2-7; 7 bases map to TRBD1. Germline V lookup: CDR1 ENHRY, CDR2 SYGVKD. CDR3 size: 17 residues. V dropped 0 bases and J dropped 0; count of bases not matched to a gene: 8. CDR3 loop: CAISESRSAGGSYEQYF. CDR3 DNA: TGTGCCATCAGTGAGTCTAGATCGGCAGGGGGCTCCTACGAGCAGTACTTC.

This clonotype has only a few counts. V gene TRBV12-3 or TRBV12-4 combines with J gene TRBJ2-1; TRBD1 matches 7 bases. After removal of 6 bases from V and 0 bases from J, the junction contained 2 bases not matched to a gene. The CDR3 is 14 amino acids. In DNA form, the CDR3 reads TGTGCCAGCAGGCCAGGGGGCTCCTACAATGAGCAGTTCTTC. Translated: CASRPGGSYNEQFF.

Ten or more counts support this clonotype. The chain carries TRBV6-1 and TRBJ1-1, with D tentatively TRBD1 (5 bases). This CDR3 has 18 amino acids. CDR1 and CDR2 (germline): MNHNS, SASEGT. The ends were cut back, 3 bases at V and 4 bases at J, with 24 bases in the middle. CDR3 in amino acids: CASSDLWTESPRGTEAFF. Here the CDR3 DNA reads TGTGCCAGCAGTGATTTGTGGACGGAGTCGCCTAGGGGCACTGAAGCTTTCTTT.